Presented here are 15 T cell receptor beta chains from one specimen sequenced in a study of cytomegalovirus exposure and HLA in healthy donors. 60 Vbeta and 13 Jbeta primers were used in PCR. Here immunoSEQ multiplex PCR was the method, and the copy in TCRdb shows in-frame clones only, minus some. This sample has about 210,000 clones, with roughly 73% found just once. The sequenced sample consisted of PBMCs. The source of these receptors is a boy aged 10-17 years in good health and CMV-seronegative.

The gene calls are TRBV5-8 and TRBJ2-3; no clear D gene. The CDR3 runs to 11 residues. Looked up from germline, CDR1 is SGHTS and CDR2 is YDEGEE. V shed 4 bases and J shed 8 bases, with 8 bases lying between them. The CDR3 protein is CASSDSTTQYF. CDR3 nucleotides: TGTGCCAGCAGCGACTCGACTACGCAGTATTTT. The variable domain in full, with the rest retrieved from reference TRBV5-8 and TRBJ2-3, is EAGVTQSPTHLIKTRGQQATLRCSPISGHTSVYWYQQALGLGLQFLLWYDEGEERNRGNFPPRFSGRQFPNYSSELNVNALELEDSALYLCASSDSTTQYFGPGTRLTVL.

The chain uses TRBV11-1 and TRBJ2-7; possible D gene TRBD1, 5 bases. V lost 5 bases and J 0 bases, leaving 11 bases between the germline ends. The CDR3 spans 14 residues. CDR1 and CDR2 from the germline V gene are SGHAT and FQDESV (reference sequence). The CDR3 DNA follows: TGTGCCAGCAGCCCACAGGATAGCTCCTACGAGCAGTACTTC. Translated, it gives CASSPQDSSYEQYF.

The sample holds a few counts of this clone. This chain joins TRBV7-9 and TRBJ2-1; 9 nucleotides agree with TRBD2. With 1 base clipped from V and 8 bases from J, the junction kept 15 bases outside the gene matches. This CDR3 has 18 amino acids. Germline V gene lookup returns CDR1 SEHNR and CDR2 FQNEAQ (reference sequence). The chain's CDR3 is CASSLVLSEGLAGDEQFF. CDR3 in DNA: TGTGCCAGCAGCTTAGTATTATCGGAGGGACTAGCCGGCGATGAGCAGTTCTTC.

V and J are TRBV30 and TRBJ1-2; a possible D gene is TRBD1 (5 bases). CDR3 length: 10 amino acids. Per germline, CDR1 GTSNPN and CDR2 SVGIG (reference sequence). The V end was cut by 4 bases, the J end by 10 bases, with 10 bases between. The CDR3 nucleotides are TGTGCCTGGAACGCAGGGTCCTACACCTTC. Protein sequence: CAWNAGSYTF.

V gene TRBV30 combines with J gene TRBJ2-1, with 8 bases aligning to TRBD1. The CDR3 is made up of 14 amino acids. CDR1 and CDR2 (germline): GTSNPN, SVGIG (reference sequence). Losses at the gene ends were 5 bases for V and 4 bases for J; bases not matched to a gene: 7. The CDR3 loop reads CAWGKDRAYNEQFF. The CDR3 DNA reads TGTGCCTGGGGGAAGGACAGGGCTTACAATGAGCAGTTCTTC.

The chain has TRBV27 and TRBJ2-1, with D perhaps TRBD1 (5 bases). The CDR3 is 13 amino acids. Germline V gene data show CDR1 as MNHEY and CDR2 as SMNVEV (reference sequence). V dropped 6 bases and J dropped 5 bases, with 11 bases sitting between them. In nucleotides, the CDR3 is TGTGCCAGCAGCCCTTCAGGGAACAATGAGCAGTTCTTC. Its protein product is CASSPSGNNEQFF.

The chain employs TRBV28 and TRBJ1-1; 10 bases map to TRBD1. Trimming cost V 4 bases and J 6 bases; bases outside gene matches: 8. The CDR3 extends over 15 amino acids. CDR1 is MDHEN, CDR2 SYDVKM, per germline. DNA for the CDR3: TGTGCCAGCAGTTCCGGGACAGGGGTGTGGTCTGAAGCTTTCTTT. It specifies CASSSGTGVWSEAFF.

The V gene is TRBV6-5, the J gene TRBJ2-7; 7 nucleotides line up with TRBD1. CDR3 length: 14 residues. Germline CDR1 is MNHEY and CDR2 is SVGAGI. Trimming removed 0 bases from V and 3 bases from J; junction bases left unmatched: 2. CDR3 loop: CASSYSWTGYEQYF. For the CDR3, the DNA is TGTGCCAGCAGTTACTCGTGGACAGGCTACGAGCAGTACTTC.

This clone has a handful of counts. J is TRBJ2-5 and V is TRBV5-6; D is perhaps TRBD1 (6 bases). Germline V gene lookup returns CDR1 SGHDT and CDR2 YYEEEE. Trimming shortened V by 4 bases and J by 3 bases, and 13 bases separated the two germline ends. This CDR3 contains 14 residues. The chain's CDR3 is CASSPTRTEETQYF. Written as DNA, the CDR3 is TGTGCCAGCAGCCCCACTCGGACAGAAGAGACCCAGTACTTC.

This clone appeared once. The CDR3 is CASSLMAGGASTEAFF. For the CDR3, the DNA is TGTGCCAGCAGCTTAATGGCAGGGGGCGCGAGCACTGAAGCTTTCTTT. The chain has TRBV7-3 and TRBJ1-1, with TRBD1 identical over 8 bases. Trimming took 1 base from V and 4 from J; bases not matched to a gene: 8. The CDR3 length is 16 residues. The germline V gene encodes CDR1 SGHTA and CDR2 FQGTGA.

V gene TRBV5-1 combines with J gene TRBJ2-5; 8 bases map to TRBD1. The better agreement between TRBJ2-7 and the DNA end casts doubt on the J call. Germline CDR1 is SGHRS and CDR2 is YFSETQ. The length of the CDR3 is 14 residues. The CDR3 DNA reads TGCGCCAGCAGCTCGGACAGGGTGGTCTACGAGCAGTACTTC. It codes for CASSSDRVVYEQYF.

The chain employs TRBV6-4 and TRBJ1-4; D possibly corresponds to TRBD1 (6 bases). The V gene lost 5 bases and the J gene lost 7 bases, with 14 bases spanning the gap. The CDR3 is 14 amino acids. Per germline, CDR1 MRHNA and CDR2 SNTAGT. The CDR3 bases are TGTGCCAGCAGTCGAACAGGGTCGGGTGAAAAACTGTTTTTT. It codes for CASSRTGSGEKLFF.

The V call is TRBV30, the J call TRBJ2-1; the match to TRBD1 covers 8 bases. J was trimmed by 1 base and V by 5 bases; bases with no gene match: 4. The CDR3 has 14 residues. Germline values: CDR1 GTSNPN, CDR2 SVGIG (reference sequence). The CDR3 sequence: CAWATGASYNEQFF. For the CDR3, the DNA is TGTGCCTGGGCGACAGGGGCGTCCTACAATGAGCAGTTCTTC.

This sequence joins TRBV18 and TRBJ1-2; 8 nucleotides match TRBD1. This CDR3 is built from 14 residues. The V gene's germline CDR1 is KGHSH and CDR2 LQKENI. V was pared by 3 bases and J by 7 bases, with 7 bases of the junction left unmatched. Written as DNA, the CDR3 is TGTGCCAGCTCACCCCTGGACAGGGCGGCTGGCTACACCTTC. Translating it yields CASSPLDRAAGYTF.

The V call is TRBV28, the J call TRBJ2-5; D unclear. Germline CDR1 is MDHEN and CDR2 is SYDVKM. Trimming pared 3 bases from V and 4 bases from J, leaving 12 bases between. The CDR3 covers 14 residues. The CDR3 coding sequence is TGTGCCAGCAGTTTGAGGAGAGTACCAGAGACCCAGTACTTC. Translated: CASSLRRVPETQYF.